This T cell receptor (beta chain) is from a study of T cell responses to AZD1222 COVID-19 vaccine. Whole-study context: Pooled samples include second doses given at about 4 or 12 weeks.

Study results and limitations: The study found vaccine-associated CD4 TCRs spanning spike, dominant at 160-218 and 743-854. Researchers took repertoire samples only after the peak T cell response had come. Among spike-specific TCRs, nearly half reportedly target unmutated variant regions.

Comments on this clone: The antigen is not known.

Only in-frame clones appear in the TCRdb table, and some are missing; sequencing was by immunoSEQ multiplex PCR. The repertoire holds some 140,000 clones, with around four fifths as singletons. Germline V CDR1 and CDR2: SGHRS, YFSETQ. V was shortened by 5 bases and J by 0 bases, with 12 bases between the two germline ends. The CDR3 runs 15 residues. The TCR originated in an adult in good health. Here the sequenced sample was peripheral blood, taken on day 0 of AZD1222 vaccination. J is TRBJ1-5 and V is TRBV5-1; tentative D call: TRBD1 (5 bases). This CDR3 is CASSRDSYSNQPQHF. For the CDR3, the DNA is TGCGCCAGCAGTCGTGACAGCTATAGCAATCAGCCCCAGCATTTT.